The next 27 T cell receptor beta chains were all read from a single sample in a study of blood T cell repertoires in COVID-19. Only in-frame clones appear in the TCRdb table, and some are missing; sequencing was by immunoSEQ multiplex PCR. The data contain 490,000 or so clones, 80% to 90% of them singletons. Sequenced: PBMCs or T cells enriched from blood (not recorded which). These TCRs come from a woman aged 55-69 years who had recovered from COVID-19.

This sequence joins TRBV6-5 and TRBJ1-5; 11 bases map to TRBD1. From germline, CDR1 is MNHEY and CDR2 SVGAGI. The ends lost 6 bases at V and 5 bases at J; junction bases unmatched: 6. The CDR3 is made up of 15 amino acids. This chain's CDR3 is CASSRGTGGDQPQHF. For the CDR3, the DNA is TGTGCCAGCAGCCGAGGGACAGGGGGGGATCAGCCCCAGCATTTT.

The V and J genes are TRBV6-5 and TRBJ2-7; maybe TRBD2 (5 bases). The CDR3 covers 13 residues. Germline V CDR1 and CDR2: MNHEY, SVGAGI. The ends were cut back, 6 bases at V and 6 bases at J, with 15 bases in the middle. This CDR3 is CASRREFGGEQYV. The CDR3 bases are TGTGCCAGCAGGAGGGAGTTTGGTGGCGAGCAGTACGTC.

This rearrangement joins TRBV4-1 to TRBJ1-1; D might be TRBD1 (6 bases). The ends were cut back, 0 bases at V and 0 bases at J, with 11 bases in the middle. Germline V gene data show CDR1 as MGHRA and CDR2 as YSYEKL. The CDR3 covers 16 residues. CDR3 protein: CASSQERGTVNTEAFF. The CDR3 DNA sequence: TGCGCCAGCAGCCAAGAGAGGGGGACGGTGAACACTGAAGCTTTCTTT.

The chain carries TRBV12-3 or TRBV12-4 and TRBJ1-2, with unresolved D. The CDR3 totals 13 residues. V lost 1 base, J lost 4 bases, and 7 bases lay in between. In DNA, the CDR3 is TGTGCCAGCAGTTTAGTCGGACTCTATGGCTACACCTTC. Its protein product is CASSLVGLYGYTF.

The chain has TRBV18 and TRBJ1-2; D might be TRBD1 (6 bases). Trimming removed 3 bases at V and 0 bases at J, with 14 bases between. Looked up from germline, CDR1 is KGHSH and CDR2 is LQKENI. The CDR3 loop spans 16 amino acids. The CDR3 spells CASSPGQPLANYGYTF. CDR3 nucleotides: TGTGCCAGCTCACCCGGACAGCCGTTAGCTAACTATGGCTACACCTTC.

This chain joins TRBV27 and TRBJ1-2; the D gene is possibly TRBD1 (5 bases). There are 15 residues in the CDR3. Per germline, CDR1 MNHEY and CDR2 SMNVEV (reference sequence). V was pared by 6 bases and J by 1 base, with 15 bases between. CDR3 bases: TGTGCCAGCAGGCCTGGACAACTGCATAACTATGGCTACACCTTC. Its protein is CASRPGQLHNYGYTF.

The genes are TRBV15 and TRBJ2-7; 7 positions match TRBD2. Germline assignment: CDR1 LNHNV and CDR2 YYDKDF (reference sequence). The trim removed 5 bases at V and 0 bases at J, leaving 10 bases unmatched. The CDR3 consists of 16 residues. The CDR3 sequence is CATSVQRLASSYEQYF. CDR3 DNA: TGTGCCACCAGCGTTCAAAGACTAGCCAGCTCCTACGAGCAGTACTTC.

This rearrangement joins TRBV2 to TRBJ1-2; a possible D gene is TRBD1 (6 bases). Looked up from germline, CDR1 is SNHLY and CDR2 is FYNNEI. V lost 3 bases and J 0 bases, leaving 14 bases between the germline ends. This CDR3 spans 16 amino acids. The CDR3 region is CASSDLYRDTNYGYTF. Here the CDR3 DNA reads TGTGCCAGCAGTGACTTATACCGGGACACTAACTATGGCTACACCTTC.

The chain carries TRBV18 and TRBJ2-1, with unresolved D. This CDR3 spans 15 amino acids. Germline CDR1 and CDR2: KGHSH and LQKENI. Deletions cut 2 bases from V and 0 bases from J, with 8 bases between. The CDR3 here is CASSPAVSSYNEQFF. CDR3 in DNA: TGTGCCAGCTCACCAGCGGTAAGCTCCTACAATGAGCAGTTCTTC.

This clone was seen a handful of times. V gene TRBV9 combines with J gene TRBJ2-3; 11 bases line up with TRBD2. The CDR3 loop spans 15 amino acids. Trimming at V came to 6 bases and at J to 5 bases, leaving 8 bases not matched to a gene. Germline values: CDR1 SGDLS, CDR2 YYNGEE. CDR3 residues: CASTVAGGPGDTQYF. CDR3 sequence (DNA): TGTGCCAGCACGGTAGCGGGGGGGCCGGGAGATACGCAGTATTTT.

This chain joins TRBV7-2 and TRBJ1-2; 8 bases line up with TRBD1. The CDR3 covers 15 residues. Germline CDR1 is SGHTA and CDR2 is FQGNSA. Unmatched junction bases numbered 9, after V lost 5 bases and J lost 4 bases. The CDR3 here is CASSVRTGFGYGYTF. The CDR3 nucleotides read TGTGCCAGCAGCGTACGGACAGGGTTTGGCTATGGCTACACCTTC.

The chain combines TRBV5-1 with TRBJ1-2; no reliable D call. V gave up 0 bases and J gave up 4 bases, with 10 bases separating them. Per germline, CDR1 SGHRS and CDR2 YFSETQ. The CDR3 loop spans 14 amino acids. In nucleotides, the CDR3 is TGCGCCAGCAGCTTGGAGGTGACTGGCTATGGCTACACCTTC. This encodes CASSLEVTGYGYTF.

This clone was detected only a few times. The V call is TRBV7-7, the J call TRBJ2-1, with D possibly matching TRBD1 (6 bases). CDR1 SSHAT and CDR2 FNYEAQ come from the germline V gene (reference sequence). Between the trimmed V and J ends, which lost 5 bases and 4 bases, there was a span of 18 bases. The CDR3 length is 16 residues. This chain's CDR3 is CASSPHRDPLYNEQFF. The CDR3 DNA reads TGTGCCAGCAGCCCACACAGGGATCCTCTTTACAATGAGCAGTTCTTC.

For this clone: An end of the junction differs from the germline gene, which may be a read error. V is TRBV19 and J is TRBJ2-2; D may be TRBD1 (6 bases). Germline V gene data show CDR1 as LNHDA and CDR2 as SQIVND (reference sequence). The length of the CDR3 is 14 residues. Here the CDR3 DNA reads TGTGCCAGTAGGACAGGTTGGGACACCAGGGAGCTGTTTTTT. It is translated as CASRTGWDTRELFF.

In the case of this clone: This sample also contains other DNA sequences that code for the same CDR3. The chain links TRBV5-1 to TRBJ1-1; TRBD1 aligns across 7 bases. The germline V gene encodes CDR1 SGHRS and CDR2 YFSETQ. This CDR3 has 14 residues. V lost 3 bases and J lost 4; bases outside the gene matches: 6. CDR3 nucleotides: TGCGCCAGCAGCTCCACGACAGGGAGCACTGAAGCTTTCTTT. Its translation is CASSSTTGSTEAFF.

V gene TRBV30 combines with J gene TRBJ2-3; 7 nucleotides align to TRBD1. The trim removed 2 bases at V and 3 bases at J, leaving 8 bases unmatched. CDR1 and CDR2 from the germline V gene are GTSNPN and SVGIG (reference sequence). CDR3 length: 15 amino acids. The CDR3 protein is CAWSPWGRGTDTQYF. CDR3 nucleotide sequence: TGTGCCTGGAGTCCCTGGGGCAGGGGGACAGATACGCAGTATTTT.

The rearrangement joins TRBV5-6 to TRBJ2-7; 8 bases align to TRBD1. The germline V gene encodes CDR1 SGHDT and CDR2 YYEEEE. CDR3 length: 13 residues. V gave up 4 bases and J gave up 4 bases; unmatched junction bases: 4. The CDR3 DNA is TGTGCCAGCAGCCGACAGGGGCCTTACGAGCAGTACGTC. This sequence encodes CASSRQGPYEQYV.

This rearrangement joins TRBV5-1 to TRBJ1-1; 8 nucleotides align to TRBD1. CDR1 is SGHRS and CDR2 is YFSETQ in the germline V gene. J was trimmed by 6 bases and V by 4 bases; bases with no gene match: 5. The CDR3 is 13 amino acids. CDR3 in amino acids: CASSQQGGSEAFF. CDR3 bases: TGCGCCAGCAGCCAACAGGGGGGCTCTGAAGCTTTCTTT.

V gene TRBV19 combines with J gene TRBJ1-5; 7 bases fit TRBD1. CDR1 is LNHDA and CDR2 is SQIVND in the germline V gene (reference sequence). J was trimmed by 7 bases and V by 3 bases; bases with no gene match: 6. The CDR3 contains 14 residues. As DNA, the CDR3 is TGTGCCAGTAGTATTTGGCAGGGGGACCAGCCCCAGCATTTT. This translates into CASSIWQGDQPQHF.

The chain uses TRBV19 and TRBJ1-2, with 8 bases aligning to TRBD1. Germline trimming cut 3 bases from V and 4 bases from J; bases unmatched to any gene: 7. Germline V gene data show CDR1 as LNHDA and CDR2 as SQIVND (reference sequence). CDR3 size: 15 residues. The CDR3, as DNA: TGTGCCAGTAGTATTAGCGGACAGGGAAGCTATGGCTACACCTTC. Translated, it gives CASSISGQGSYGYTF.

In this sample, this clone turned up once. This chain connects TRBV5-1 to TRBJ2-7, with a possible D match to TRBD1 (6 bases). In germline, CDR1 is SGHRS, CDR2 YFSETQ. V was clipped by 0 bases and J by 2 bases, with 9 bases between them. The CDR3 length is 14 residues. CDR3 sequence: CASSLDRDTYEQYV. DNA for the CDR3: TGCGCCAGCAGCTTGGACAGGGACACCTACGAGCAGTACGTC.

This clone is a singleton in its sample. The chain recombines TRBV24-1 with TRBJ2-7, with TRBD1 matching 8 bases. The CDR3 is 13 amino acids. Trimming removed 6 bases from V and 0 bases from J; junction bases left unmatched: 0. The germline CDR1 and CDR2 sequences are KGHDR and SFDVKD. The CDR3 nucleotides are TGTGCCACCAGTACAGGGGGCTCCTACGAGCAGTACTTC. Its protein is CATSTGGSYEQYF.

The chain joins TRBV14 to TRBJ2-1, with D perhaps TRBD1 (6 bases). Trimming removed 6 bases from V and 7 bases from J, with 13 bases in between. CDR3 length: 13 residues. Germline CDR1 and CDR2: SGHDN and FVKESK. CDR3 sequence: CASRGQIENEQFF. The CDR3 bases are TGTGCCAGCAGGGGACAAATCGAGAATGAGCAGTTCTTC.

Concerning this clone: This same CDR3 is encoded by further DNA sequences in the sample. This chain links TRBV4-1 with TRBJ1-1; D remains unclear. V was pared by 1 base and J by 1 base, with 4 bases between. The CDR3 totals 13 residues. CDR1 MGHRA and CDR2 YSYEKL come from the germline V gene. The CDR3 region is CASSQGQNTEAFF. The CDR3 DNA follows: TGCGCCAGCAGCCAAGGACAGAACACTGAAGCTTTCTTT.

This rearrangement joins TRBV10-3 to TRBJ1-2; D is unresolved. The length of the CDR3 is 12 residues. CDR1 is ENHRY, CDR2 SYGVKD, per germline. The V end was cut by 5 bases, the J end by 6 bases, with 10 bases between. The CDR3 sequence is CAISSKGDGYTF. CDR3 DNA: TGTGCCATCAGTTCGAAAGGAGATGGCTACACCTTC.

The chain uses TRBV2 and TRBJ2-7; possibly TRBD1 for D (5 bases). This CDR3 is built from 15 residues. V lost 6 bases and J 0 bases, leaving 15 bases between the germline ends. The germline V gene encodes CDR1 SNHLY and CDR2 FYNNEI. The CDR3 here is CASRPDSLISYEQYV. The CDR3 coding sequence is TGTGCCAGCAGACCAGACAGCTTAATCTCCTACGAGCAGTACGTC.

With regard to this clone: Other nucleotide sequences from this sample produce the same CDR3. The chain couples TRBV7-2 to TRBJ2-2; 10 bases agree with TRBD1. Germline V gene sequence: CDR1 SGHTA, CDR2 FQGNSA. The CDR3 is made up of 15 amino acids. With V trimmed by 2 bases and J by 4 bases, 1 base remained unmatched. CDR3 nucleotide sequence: TGTGCCAGCAGCTTAAGGGACAGGGGCACCGGGGAGCTGTTTTTT. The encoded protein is CASSLRDRGTGELFF.